This T cell receptor (beta chain) derives from a study of a mutant IDH1 vaccine in newly diagnosed glioma. Study-wide background: Vaccine administration was initiated 4-6 weeks following radiotherapy alone, or with temozolomide cycles. Patients' prior therapy spanned radiotherapy, temozolomide, or both; most underwent both. Sex distribution of treated patients was roughly 60% male and about 38% female; mean age was around 42 years.

CDR1 SGHRS and CDR2 YFSETQ come from the germline V gene. The CDR3 totals 15 residues. V lost 4 bases, J lost 1 base, and 4 bases stayed unmatched. Time point of the sample: week 35, safety follow-up. The vaccine gave 300 ug of a 20-mer mutant IDH1 peptide subcutaneously per dose. Overall study findings and caveats: Among top peripheral T cell clonotypes, changes seemed unrelated to pseudoprogression.

Sequencing was performed with immunoSEQ multiplex PCR; in TCRdb, only in-frame clones are kept and a portion is missing. This sample has about 68,000 clones, with less than 90% found just once. About this clone itself: What it binds is not known.

The sequence came from a man younger than 35 with glioma. J is TRBJ2-1 and V is TRBV5-1; 8 nucleotides agree with TRBD2. Sequenced material: PBMCs, taken from a glioma patient whose treatment included an IDH1 peptide vaccine. The CDR3 region has the DNA TGCGCCAGCAGCCCGACTAGCGCATCCTACAATGAGCAGTTCTTC. Translated, it gives CASSPTSASYNEQFF.